The 25 T cell receptor beta chains listed next were all sequenced from one sample in a study of blood T cell repertoires in COVID-19. The protocol was immunoSEQ multiplex PCR, while the TCRdb copy is restricted to in-frame clones and leaves out a portion. The sample consists of under 300,000 clones, roughly nine tenths of them appearing once. The sequencing sample was made of PBMCs or T cells enriched from blood (not recorded which). All receptors derive from a human donor in a cohort exposed to, infected with or recovered from COVID-19 (not recorded which). The donor label of this sample is uncertain.

The chain couples TRBV25-1 to TRBJ2-7, with 10 bases identical to TRBD1. The CDR3 extends over 11 amino acids. V lost 8 bases, J lost 5 bases, and 0 bases stayed unmatched. CDR1 and CDR2 from the germline V gene are MGHDK and SYGVNS. DNA for the CDR3: TGTGCCAGCGGGACAGGGGACGAGCAGTACTTC. It translates to CASGTGDEQYF.

This clone came up once. DNA for the CDR3: TGTGCCAGCAGCACGATGAGGGGGCCGTCTGGAAACACCATATATTTT. The encoded protein is CASSTMRGPSGNTIYF. This sequence joins TRBV7-3 and TRBJ1-3; TRBD1 agrees at 7 bases. The J segment lost 1 base and the V segment lost 5 bases, leaving 8 bases of the junction unmatched. Germline V CDR1 and CDR2: SGHTA, FQGTGA. There are 16 residues in the CDR3.

The chain joins TRBV19 to TRBJ1-1; 8 bases line up with TRBD1. Germline lookup yields CDR1 LNHDA and CDR2 SQIVND (reference sequence). This CDR3 contains 14 residues. V was clipped by 7 bases and J by 6 bases; unmatched bases: 10. The CDR3 sequence is CASNPSDRVAEAFF. The CDR3, as DNA: TGTGCCAGTAACCCATCGGACAGGGTGGCTGAAGCTTTCTTT.

The chain couples TRBV7-9 to TRBJ2-5; D not certain. This CDR3 region has 16 residues. Trimming pared 2 bases from V and 3 bases from J, leaving 16 bases between. Germline lookup yields CDR1 SEHNR and CDR2 FQNEAQ (reference sequence). CDR3 coding DNA: TGTGCCAGCAGCTTATCCCCGGGTGGTCTCGAAGAGACCCAGTACTTC. Protein product: CASSLSPGGLEETQYF.

Here the CDR3 reads CASSYSVRGKTLHF. In nucleotides, the CDR3 is TGTGCCAGCAGTTATTCGGTTAGGGGGAAAACCCTCCACTTT. The rearrangement links TRBV6-2 or TRBV6-3 to TRBJ1-6; possibly TRBD1 for D (6 bases). Germline CDR1 and CDR2: MNHEY and SVGEGT. CDR3 length equals 14 residues. V gave up 3 bases and J gave up 14 bases, with 17 bases separating them.

The J gene is TRBJ2-1, the V gene TRBV4-3; 9 bases align to TRBD2. J lost 7 bases, V lost 0 bases, and 4 bases had no gene match. This CDR3 spans 15 amino acids. Germline lookup yields CDR1 LGHNA and CDR2 YSLEER. CDR3 region: CASSQDGTSLNEQFF. The CDR3 nucleotides read TGCGCCAGCAGCCAAGATGGGACTAGCTTAAATGAGCAGTTCTTC.

The CDR3 DNA is TGTGCCAGCAGCTACCAGGGCCCCTACGAGCAGTACTTC. Protein: CASSYQGPYEQYF. The rearrangement uses TRBV27 and TRBJ2-7; D might be TRBD1 (5 bases). The germline V and J ends were trimmed by 6 bases and 2 bases, with 11 bases remaining between them. The CDR3 contains 13 residues. The germline gives CDR1 MNHEY, CDR2 SMNVEV (reference sequence).

This clone has a single count. The genes are TRBV18 and TRBJ1-2; D is possibly TRBD1 (6 bases). The CDR3 is 13 residues long. V lost 0 bases and J lost 8, with 10 bases in between. Germline CDR1 KGHSH, CDR2 LQKENI. Here the CDR3 DNA reads TGTGCCAGCTCACCACCCGACAGGTCGGGCTACACCTTC. Translating gives CASSPPDRSGYTF.

This clone was seen only once. The rearrangement links TRBV6-2 or TRBV6-3 to TRBJ1-6; no clear D. CDR1 and CDR2 (germline): MNHEY, SVGEGT. The V and J ends lost 6 bases and 8 bases respectively, with 23 bases between them. The CDR3 is made up of 17 amino acids. The CDR3 loop is CASSPPLRTVRDSPLHF. CDR3 bases: TGTGCCAGCAGCCCTCCATTAAGAACCGTGAGAGATTCACCCCTCCACTTT.

This chain joins TRBV29-1 and TRBJ2-5; the match to TRBD1 covers 7 bases. This CDR3 has 15 amino acids. J was trimmed by 5 bases and V by 1 base; bases with no gene match: 10. Germline V gene data show CDR1 as SQVTM and CDR2 as ANQGSEA. CDR3 loop: CSVEGVGQLGETQYF. CDR3 bases: TGCAGCGTTGAAGGGGTGGGACAGCTAGGGGAGACCCAGTACTTC.

V gene TRBV2 combines with J gene TRBJ1-4; D is perhaps TRBD1 (5 bases). This CDR3 comprises 17 residues. V was pared by 5 bases and J by 0 bases, with 16 bases between. CDR1 SNHLY and CDR2 FYNNEI come from the germline V gene. Written as DNA, the CDR3 is TGTGCCAGCAGTCCGGGGGGTTATCGCGCAACTAATGAAAAACTGTTTTTT. It is translated as CASSPGGYRATNEKLFF.

This chain joins TRBV9 and TRBJ1-3; D remains ambiguous. The germline V gene encodes CDR1 SGDLS and CDR2 YYNGEE. The V end was cut by 3 bases, the J end by 1 base, with 8 bases between. The CDR3 has 14 amino acids. The CDR3 DNA reads as TGTGCCAGCAGCGCTGAGGCTTCTGGAAACACCATATATTTT. Protein: CASSAEASGNTIYF.

The V call is TRBV7-8, the J call TRBJ1-3, with a weak D call TRBD1 (5 bases). This CDR3 region has 13 residues. V lost 3 bases, J lost 7 bases, and 10 bases lay in between. Germline V gene data show CDR1 as SGHVS and CDR2 as FQNEAQ. The CDR3 loop is CASSFRTPNTIYF. CDR3 bases: TGTGCCAGCAGCTTTCGGACACCGAACACCATATATTTT.

This chain connects TRBV12-3 or TRBV12-4 to TRBJ1-2; D gene unclear. The CDR3 spans 13 residues. The V gene lost 2 bases and the J gene lost 3 bases, with 7 bases spanning the gap. The CDR3 here is CASSLPEDYGYTF. CDR3 in DNA: TGTGCCAGCAGTTTACCGGAGGACTATGGCTACACCTTC.

The chain carries TRBV27 and TRBJ2-7; D unclear. Germline CDR1 reads MNHEY; CDR2 reads SMNVEV (reference sequence). Trimming pared 5 bases from V and 0 bases from J, leaving 8 bases between. This CDR3 contains 13 residues. The CDR3 bases are TGTGCCAGCAGTGCCCCGGGCTCCTACGAGCAGTACTTC. Amino acids: CASSAPGSYEQYF.

A single count supports this clone. This sequence joins TRBV11-2 and TRBJ2-1, with 8 bases that match TRBD1. The germline V gene has CDR1 SGHAT and CDR2 FQNNGV. Germline trimming cut 5 bases from V and 7 bases from J; bases unmatched to any gene: 13. The CDR3 contains 16 residues. The CDR3 sequence is CASSLGTGRTSNEQFF. The DNA of the CDR3 is TGTGCCAGCAGCCTTGGGACAGGCAGAACGTCGAATGAGCAGTTCTTC.

In this sample, this clone turned up once. The rearrangement links TRBV5-6 to TRBJ1-3, with 7 bases matching TRBD1. The J segment lost 4 bases and the V segment lost 2 bases, leaving 6 bases of the junction unmatched. This CDR3 is built from 15 residues. Germline assignment: CDR1 SGHDT and CDR2 YYEEEE. CDR3 bases: TGTGCCAGCAGCTTCAACAGGGGAGCGGGAAACACCATATATTTT. This gives the protein CASSFNRGAGNTIYF.

The V call is TRBV11-2, the J call TRBJ1-3; no reliable D call. Trimming removed 0 bases from V and 4 bases from J, with 7 bases in between. This CDR3 spans 14 amino acids. Germline CDR1 and CDR2: SGHAT and FQNNGV. This CDR3 is CASSLDQSGNTIYF. Here the CDR3 DNA reads TGTGCCAGCAGCTTAGATCAGTCAGGAAACACCATATATTTT.

The chain is built from TRBV24-1 and TRBJ2-2; D may be TRBD2 (6 bases). Germline-derived CDR1 and CDR2 are KGHDR and SFDVKD. V was trimmed by 9 bases and J by 6 bases, leaving 16 bases between them. This CDR3 has 14 residues. The CDR3 bases are TGTGCCACCTCAGTGGGGAGGCAGGCCGGGGAGCTGTTTTTT. It yields the protein CATSVGRQAGELFF.

Worth noting for this clone: This sample includes further DNA sequences coding for the same CDR3. The chain has TRBV27 and TRBJ1-2, with 9 bases lining up with TRBD1. V trimming: 0 bases; J trimming: 8 bases; junction bases outside the gene matches: 1. Germline V lookup: CDR1 MNHEY, CDR2 SMNVEV (reference sequence). The CDR3 runs 13 residues. CDR3 sequence (DNA): TGTGCCAGCAGTTTATCGACAGGGGGGGGCTACACCTTC. This codes for CASSLSTGGGYTF.

The CDR3, as DNA: TGTGCCAGCAGTATGACAGGGGAAGGGGCTCAGCCCCAGCATTTT. It is translated as CASSMTGEGAQPQHF. The V call is TRBV5-4, the J call TRBJ1-5, with 8 bases lining up with TRBD1. This CDR3 is built from 15 residues. The V and J ends lost 5 bases and 6 bases, in that order; junction bases with no gene match: 10. From germline, CDR1 is SGHNT and CDR2 YYREEE (reference sequence).

This clone appeared once. This chain connects TRBV7-2 to TRBJ2-5, with D unresolved. Deletions cut 1 base from V and 7 bases from J, with 13 bases between. Germline CDR1 reads SGHTA; CDR2 reads FQGNSA. The CDR3 spans 14 residues. CDR3 residues: CASSLGRFSGTQYF. The CDR3 coding sequence is TGTGCCAGCAGCTTAGGCAGATTCTCGGGGACCCAGTACTTC.

V is TRBV6-6 and J is TRBJ2-5, with D maybe TRBD2 (6 bases). The V end was cut by 5 bases, the J end by 5 bases, with 9 bases between. CDR1 is MNHNY, CDR2 SVGAGI, per germline (reference sequence). This CDR3 is built from 12 residues. The CDR3 sequence: CASSATRETQYF. CDR3 bases: TGTGCCAGCAGTGCGACTAGGGAGACCCAGTACTTC.

The chain joins TRBV5-5 to TRBJ1-2; D might be TRBD1 (5 bases). Germline assignment: CDR1 SGHKS and CDR2 YYEKEE (reference sequence). Between the trimmed V and J ends, which lost 1 base and 8 bases, there was a span of 12 bases. The CDR3 consists of 13 residues. CDR3 protein: CASSLLGVDGYTF. CDR3 coding DNA: TGTGCCAGCAGCTTGTTAGGGGTGGACGGCTACACCTTC.

V and J are TRBV28 and TRBJ1-1; TRBD1 matches at 7 bases. Trimming removed 7 bases from V and 1 base from J; junction bases left unmatched: 6. This CDR3 is 14 amino acids long. The V gene's germline CDR1 is MDHEN and CDR2 SYDVKM. The CDR3 sequence: CASKHRGRNTEAFF. The CDR3 bases are TGTGCCAGCAAGCACAGGGGAAGGAACACTGAAGCTTTCTTT.